These 14 T cell receptor beta chains were all obtained from the same sample, sequenced in a study of shared clonotypes between healthy human individuals. Naive-designated CD8 cells lacked CD45RO, were positively enriched for CCR7, and omitted terminally differentiated effector memory CD45RA+ cells. Clones were read by immunoSEQ multiplex PCR, and TCRdb kept only the in-frame ones, dropping some. The sample lists approximately 740,000 clones, over 90% occurring once. Sequencing was performed on naive CD8+ T cells sorted from blood. These receptors were taken from a man aged 25-45 years in good health.

J is TRBJ2-1 and V is TRBV9; 12 bases are shared with TRBD2. CDR3 size: 15 residues. Unmatched junction bases numbered 5, after V lost 3 bases and J lost 7 bases. Germline V lookup: CDR1 SGDLS, CDR2 YYNGEE. Here the CDR3 DNA reads TGTGCCAGCAGCGCTCGGACTAGCGGGGAGAATGAGCAGTTCTTC. Translated: CASSARTSGENEQFF.

Only one count was recorded for this clone. V usage is TRBV9 and J usage is TRBJ2-1, with TRBD1 matching over 9 bases. With 7 bases clipped from V and 9 bases from J, the junction kept 8 bases outside the gene matches. The CDR3 totals 13 residues. CDR1 is SGDLS, CDR2 YYNGEE, per germline. CDR3 loop: CASDRTGAGEQFF. The CDR3, as DNA: TGTGCCAGCGACCGGACAGGGGCCGGTGAGCAGTTCTTC.

The gene calls are TRBV7-9 and TRBJ1-1; weak D call: TRBD1 (6 bases). Germline V gene sequence: CDR1 SEHNR, CDR2 FQNEAQ (reference sequence). This CDR3 comprises 13 residues. V shed 7 bases and J shed 8 bases, with 17 bases lying between them. DNA of the CDR3: TGTGCCAGCACCGGTGGGGGGCCTAAAGAAGCTTTCTTT. This gives the protein CASTGGGPKEAFF.

As to this clone: The germline gene is not matched at one end of the junction; a read error may be the cause. This chain uses TRBV5-3 with TRBJ2-2; D is ambiguous. TRBV5-3 is reported as an ORF; its role is uncertain. The CDR3 is 12 residues long. CDR3 nucleotides: TGTGCCAGCAGCTGGTCGAGTGGGGAGCTGTTTTTT. It codes for CASSWSSGELFF.

This chain joins TRBV9 and TRBJ1-1; a weak D match, TRBD1 (6 bases). Trimming removed 0 bases at V and 5 bases at J, with 23 bases between. CDR3 length equals 18 residues. CDR1 and CDR2 from the germline V gene are SGDLS and YYNGEE. CDR3 sequence (DNA): TGTGCCAGCAGCGTAGAGGGGGGTTTGGCGGGCCCTACAACTGAAGCTTTCTTT. Its translation is CASSVEGGLAGPTTEAFF.

The chain combines TRBV27 with TRBJ2-5; a possible D gene is TRBD1 (6 bases). This CDR3 has 15 amino acids. V dropped 4 bases and J dropped 0 bases, with 12 bases sitting between them. From germline, CDR1 is MNHEY and CDR2 SMNVEV (reference sequence). The CDR3 DNA reads TGTGCCAGCAGTTCTATAGGACAGAACCAAGAGACCCAGTACTTC. Protein sequence: CASSSIGQNQETQYF.

The gene calls are TRBV7-9 and TRBJ2-3, with 12 bases aligning to TRBD2. With V trimmed by 2 bases and J by 4 bases, 1 base remained unmatched. The CDR3 has 15 residues. Germline assignment: CDR1 SEHNR and CDR2 FQNEAQ (reference sequence). CDR3 sequence reads: CASSLPSGRADTQYF. CDR3 nucleotide sequence: TGTGCCAGCAGCTTACCTAGCGGGAGGGCAGATACGCAGTATTTT.

About this clone itself: An end of the junction differs from the germline gene, which may be a read error. Other DNA sequences in this specimen translate into the identical CDR3. The chain carries TRBV9 and TRBJ2-3; unclear D gene. Germline CDR1 SGDLS, CDR2 YYNGEE. The CDR3 covers 16 residues. The CDR3 sequence is CASSVFRTSGTDTQYF. In DNA form, the CDR3 reads TGTGCCAGCAGCGTGTTCAGGACGTCGGGCACGGATACGCAGTATTTT.

This clone was seen only once. The chain couples TRBV9 to TRBJ2-7, with TRBD2 matching 7 bases. CDR1 and CDR2 from the germline V gene are SGDLS and YYNGEE. This CDR3 is built from 15 residues. The J segment lost 0 bases and the V segment lost 2 bases, leaving 5 bases of the junction unmatched. DNA for the CDR3: TGTGCCAGCAGCGTTAGCTCTAGCGGCTCCTACGAGCAGTACTTC. Protein: CASSVSSSGSYEQYF.

The chain couples TRBV27 to TRBJ2-5; D gene uncertain. Germline V gene data show CDR1 as MNHEY and CDR2 as SMNVEV (reference sequence). V was cut by 7 bases and J by 5 bases, with 11 bases left in between. The CDR3 contains 12 residues. This chain's CDR3 is CASTSNGETQYF. CDR3 nucleotide sequence: TGTGCCAGCACCTCAAATGGGGAGACCCAGTACTTC.

V is TRBV2 and J is TRBJ1-3; D gene unclear. With 3 bases removed from V and 12 bases from J, the gap between germline ends came to 15 bases. This CDR3 is built from 13 residues. The germline V gene has CDR1 SNHLY and CDR2 FYNNEI. Written as DNA, the CDR3 is TGTGCCAGCAGTGACCCGGGTCAGGTCGACATATATTTT. It yields the protein CASSDPGQVDIYF. The full variable domain, in which reference TRBV2 and TRBJ1-3 provide the parts outside the CDR3, is EPEVTQTPSHQVTQMGQEVILRCVPISNHLYFYWYRQILGQKVEFLVSFYNNEISEKSEIFDDQFSVERPDGSNFTLKIRSTKLEDSAMYFCASSDPGQVDIYFGEGSWLTVV.

The genes are TRBV5-1 and TRBJ2-1; possible D gene TRBD2, 6 bases. CDR1 and CDR2 (germline): SGHRS, YFSETQ. The CDR3 covers 13 residues. Trimming removed 5 bases from V and 10 bases from J, with 16 bases in between. As DNA, the CDR3 is TGCGCCAGCAGAGGGGACTCTTCATGGGAGCAGTTCTTC. Translation: CASRGDSSWEQFF.

The chain uses TRBV5-6 and TRBJ2-1, with 13 bases fitting TRBD2. Germline trimming cut 0 bases from V and 4 bases from J; bases unmatched to any gene: 1. CDR1 and CDR2 from the germline V gene are SGHDT and YYEEEE. CDR3 size: 16 residues. The CDR3 loop is CASSLGLAGGYNEQFF. The CDR3 nucleotides read TGTGCCAGCAGCTTGGGACTAGCGGGAGGTTACAATGAGCAGTTCTTC.

This rearrangement joins TRBV2 to TRBJ2-6; no definite D call. The CDR3 has 15 amino acids. CDR1 and CDR2 from the germline V gene are SNHLY and FYNNEI. V was pared by 4 bases and J by 3 bases, with 10 bases between. The CDR3 DNA is TGTGCCAGCAGTGTAGGAAACAATGGGGCCAACGTCCTGACTTTC. It encodes CASSVGNNGANVLTF.